This TCR beta chain comes out of a study of T-cell reconstitution after alpha-beta-depleted transplantation in children. This clonotype appeared a few times. Germline lookup yields CDR1 SEHNR and CDR2 FQNEAQ (reference sequence). The V and J ends lost 1 base and 1 base respectively, with 10 bases between them. The CDR3 totals 15 residues. The TCRbeta library was prepared with unique molecular identifiers. MiXCR, applied by TCRdb to the PCR reads, yields one record per CDR3 protein. The sample records around 370,000 distinct CDR3 sequences, 15% to 20% being singletons. Sequences were derived from PBMCs, mostly from graft donor cells, sampled 360 days after TCRalphabeta/CD19-depleted stem cell transplant. This chain connects TRBV7-9 to TRBJ1-1; tentatively, D is TRBD1 (6 bases). The sequence was obtained from a male patient aged 2-15 years who had a stem cell transplant for acute lymphoblastic leukemia, so the T cells may come from the graft donor. CDR3 nucleotides: TGTGCCAGCAGCTTAGATGGGGGGGCGAACACTGAAGCTTTCTTT. Translated, it gives CASSLDGGANTEAFF.